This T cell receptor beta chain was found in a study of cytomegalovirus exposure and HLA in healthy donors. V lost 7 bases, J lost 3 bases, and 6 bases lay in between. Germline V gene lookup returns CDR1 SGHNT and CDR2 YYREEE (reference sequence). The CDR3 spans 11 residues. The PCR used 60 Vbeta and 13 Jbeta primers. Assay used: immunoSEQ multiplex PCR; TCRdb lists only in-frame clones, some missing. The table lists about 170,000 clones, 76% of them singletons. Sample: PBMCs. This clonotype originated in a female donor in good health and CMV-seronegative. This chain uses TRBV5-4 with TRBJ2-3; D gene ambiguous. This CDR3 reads CASQITDTQYF. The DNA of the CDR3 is TGTGCCAGCCAAATTACAGATACGCAGTATTTT.